The 18 T cell receptor beta chains below come from one sample, sequenced in a study of shared clonotypes between healthy human individuals. Sequenced by immunoSEQ multiplex PCR; TCRdb stores in-frame clones only, minus some. In the table there are over 2 million clones, about 94% of which are singletons. CD45RO-negative CD8 cells positively selected for CCR7 made up the naive population, which excluded terminally differentiated effector memory CD45RA+ cells. Sequenced input: naive CD8+ T cells sorted from blood. The origin of the receptors is a man between 18 and 29 years old in good health.

This clone was observed a handful of times. V usage is TRBV4-1 and J usage is TRBJ1-6; perhaps TRBD1 as D (5 bases). This CDR3 is 17 amino acids long. V was trimmed by 3 bases and J by 7 bases, leaving 19 bases between them. CDR1 is MGHRA and CDR2 is YSYEKL in the germline V gene. CDR3 amino acids: CASSHLGGAFGNSPLHF. The CDR3 nucleotides are TGCGCCAGCAGCCACCTGGGGGGAGCCTTCGGAAATTCACCCCTCCACTTT.

The V and J genes are TRBV28 and TRBJ2-7, with 8 bases identical to TRBD1. Germline V gene lookup returns CDR1 MDHEN and CDR2 SYDVKM. Germline trimming cut 6 bases from V and 6 bases from J; bases unmatched to any gene: 10. The CDR3 sequence is 14 residues long. Here the CDR3 reads CASSPGGEGPEQYF. CDR3 nucleotides: TGTGCCAGCAGCCCAGGGGGCGAAGGTCCCGAGCAGTACTTC.

The genes are TRBV30 and TRBJ1-3; D may be TRBD1 (5 bases). The germline gives CDR1 GTSNPN, CDR2 SVGIG (reference sequence). Trimming left V 4 bases short and J 0 bases short, with 7 bases between. The CDR3 covers 13 residues. CDR3 in DNA: TGTGCCTGGACGACAGTCTCTGGAAACACCATATATTTT. Its translation: CAWTTVSGNTIYF. The full variable domain, in which reference TRBV30 and TRBJ1-3 provide the parts outside the CDR3, is SQTIHQWPATLVQPVGSPLSLECTVEGTSNPNLYWYRQAAGRGLQLLFYSVGIGQISSEVPQNLSASRPQDRQFILSSKKLLLSDSGFYLCAWTTVSGNTIYFGEGSWLTVV.

The chain couples TRBV4-2 to TRBJ2-7, with D tentatively TRBD1 (5 bases). Trimming removed 2 bases at V and 4 bases at J, with 18 bases between. Germline V gene sequence: CDR1 LGHNA, CDR2 YNFKEQ. The CDR3 contains 16 residues. CDR3 amino acids: CASSQYEEGEDYEQYF. The CDR3, as DNA: TGTGCCAGCAGCCAATACGAAGAAGGGGAAGATTACGAGCAGTACTTC.

A word on this clone: Likely a read error: the CDR3 ends without its conserved phenylalanine or tryptophan. The chain has TRBV15 and TRBJ1-2, with TRBD1 matching over 10 bases. From germline, CDR1 is LNHNV and CDR2 YYDKDF (reference sequence). V dropped 0 bases and J dropped 2; count of bases not matched to a gene: 6. The CDR3 contains 17 residues. CDR3 DNA sequence: TGTGCCACCAGCAGAGATAGAGGGACAGGGGTAAACTATGGCTACACCCTC. Protein product: CATSRDRGTGVNYGYTL.

A word on this clone: Germline and junction disagree at one end, which may indicate a read error. The gene calls are TRBV11-2 and TRBJ2-1, with D tentatively TRBD1 (5 bases). The CDR3 is made up of 12 amino acids. CDR1 is SGHAT and CDR2 is FQNNGV in the germline V gene. The CDR3 region is CASSLLDNEQFF. The CDR3 DNA reads as TGTGCCAGCAGCTTATTGGACAATGAACAGTTCTTC. Filled out from reference TRBV11-2 and TRBJ2-1, the complete variable domain reads EAGVAQSPRYKIIEKRQSVAFWCNPISGHATLYWYQQILGQGPKLLIQFQNNGVVDDSQLPKDRFSAERLKGVDSTLKIQPAKLEDSAVYLCASSLLDNEQFFGPGTRLTVL.

The count of this clone is one. The rearrangement joins TRBV7-8 to TRBJ2-1; D uncertain. The germline CDR1 and CDR2 sequences are SGHVS and FQNEAQ. The CDR3 has 14 amino acids. V was trimmed by 5 bases and J by 4 bases, leaving 12 bases between them. The CDR3 spells CASSPETIYNEQFF. The CDR3, as DNA: TGTGCCAGCAGCCCCGAGACCATATACAATGAGCAGTTCTTC.

In its sample, this clone was seen once. The chain joins TRBV5-1 to TRBJ2-7; TRBD1 agrees at 9 bases. Germline CDR1 and CDR2: SGHRS and YFSETQ. V lost 0 bases to trimming and J lost 4 bases; unmatched junction nucleotides: 5. CDR3 length: 15 residues. The CDR3: CASSLDGQGLYEQYF. The CDR3 DNA sequence: TGCGCCAGCAGCTTGGATGGACAGGGGCTTTACGAGCAGTACTTC.

The CDR3 region has the DNA TGTGCCAGCAGCTCCTTGAGGAGTTCAGGGGGCAGAAACATTCAGTACTTC. It is translated as CASSSLRSSGGRNIQYF. The gene calls are TRBV5-4 and TRBJ2-4; TRBD1 aligns across 8 bases. Germline lookup yields CDR1 SGHNT and CDR2 YYREEE (reference sequence). The CDR3 runs 17 residues. The V gene end was trimmed by 3 bases and the J gene end by 6 bases; junction bases not matched to a gene: 14.

CDR3: CASSPLGRAAPSYEQYF. CDR3 coding DNA: TGTGCCAGCAGCCCTCTAGGAAGAGCGGCACCCTCCTACGAGCAGTACTTC. This sequence joins TRBV11-2 and TRBJ2-7; D might be TRBD2 (5 bases). CDR1 is SGHAT, CDR2 FQNNGV, per germline. CDR3 length equals 17 residues. Trimming cost V 5 bases and J 0 bases, with 20 bases left between them.

The rearrangement uses TRBV11-2 and TRBJ2-7; D uncertain. Germline CDR1 SGHAT, CDR2 FQNNGV. V was trimmed by 0 bases and J by 3 bases, leaving 9 bases between them. The CDR3 covers 14 residues. CDR3 sequence: CASSLEAAYYEQYF. The CDR3 nucleotides are TGTGCCAGCAGCTTAGAGGCGGCTTACTACGAGCAGTACTTC.

The chain links TRBV9 to TRBJ1-1; D gene unclear. The germline V and J ends were trimmed by 4 bases and 1 base, with 11 bases remaining between them. This CDR3 is built from 14 residues. From germline, CDR1 is SGDLS and CDR2 YYNGEE. The CDR3 here is CASSLRTGNTEAFF. The DNA for the CDR3 is TGTGCCAGCAGCCTACGGACGGGGAACACTGAAGCTTTCTTT.

J is TRBJ2-3 and V is TRBV13; 10 bases agree with TRBD1. CDR3 length: 15 residues. J was trimmed by 4 bases and V by 5 bases; bases with no gene match: 6. From germline, CDR1 is PRHDT and CDR2 FYEKMQ (reference sequence). CDR3 sequence: CASSSRDRGADTQYF. In DNA form, the CDR3 reads TGTGCCAGCAGCAGCCGGGACAGGGGCGCAGATACGCAGTATTTT.

The chain joins TRBV6-5 to TRBJ1-4, with a possible D match to TRBD1 (6 bases). The CDR3 runs 15 residues. With 6 bases removed from V and 6 bases from J, the gap between germline ends came to 17 bases. CDR1 and CDR2 from the germline V gene are MNHEY and SVGAGI. In DNA, the CDR3 is TGTGCCAGCAGGCCGGCGTCAGAGGGGGATGAAAAACTGTTTTTT. This translates into CASRPASEGDEKLFF.

The V and J genes are TRBV6-5 and TRBJ2-5; D gene unclear. Between the trimmed V and J ends, which lost 0 bases and 5 bases, there was a span of 16 bases. CDR1 and CDR2 from the germline V gene are MNHEY and SVGAGI. This CDR3 comprises 16 residues. DNA of the CDR3: TGTGCCAGCAGTTACTCGACGGGTGAGAGGATCGAGACCCAGTACTTC. Translated: CASSYSTGERIETQYF.

The V call is TRBV5-6, the J call TRBJ2-3; 11 bases line up with TRBD2. The CDR3 extends over 18 amino acids. Trimming removed 1 base from V and 5 bases from J; junction bases left unmatched: 12. Germline V gives CDR1 SGHDT, CDR2 YYEEEE. CDR3 region: CASSLPSAGTSGEDTQYF. The CDR3 nucleotides read TGTGCCAGCAGCTTGCCCTCAGCGGGGACTAGCGGTGAAGATACGCAGTATTTT.

J is TRBJ2-1 and V is TRBV27, with 9 bases identical to TRBD2. The CDR3 runs to 17 residues. J was trimmed by 3 bases and V by 7 bases; bases with no gene match: 13. The germline V gene encodes CDR1 MNHEY and CDR2 SMNVEV (reference sequence). In nucleotides, the CDR3 is TGTGCCAGCATAATTAGCGGGAGTTCATGGGTCTACAATGAGCAGTTCTTC. Translating it yields CASIISGSSWVYNEQFF.

This chain uses TRBV7-2 with TRBJ2-1; D unclear. Trimming removed 5 bases at V and 2 bases at J, with 16 bases between. Germline V gene data show CDR1 as SGHTA and CDR2 as FQGNSA. This CDR3 is 16 amino acids long. The CDR3, as DNA: TGTGCCAGCAGCCCCTTTCCGTCAGTCCCCTACAATGAGCAGTTCTTC. It specifies CASSPFPSVPYNEQFF.